The source of this T cell receptor (beta chain) is a study of T cell changes during pregnancy in multiple sclerosis (dated by TCRdb to about 2019). Describing the broader study: The study looked at changes in the T cell repertoire across pregnancy in women with multiple sclerosis.

Receptors were amplified or captured by the immunoSEQ multiplex PCR assay. In its TCRdb copy, this immuneACCESS table keeps in-frame sequences only and misses some clones. Where compared with another copy, unresolved V genes explain less than half of these, and the others have no known cause. This sample gives approximately 100,000 clones in total; roughly 91% of them show up just once. 3.5% to 4.5% of the sample rests with the top ten. Points on this clone: Its antigen remains undetermined. Base qualities are not recorded, but no much larger clone differs from it by a single base.

Here the sequenced sample was peripheral blood, taken in the first trimester of pregnancy. The TCR comes from a female donor with multiple sclerosis, enrolled in a pregnancy study.

The nucleotides read TGTGCCAGCAGTTACCTGGGCCCTATGCAGGGCTACACCTTC. Its protein product is CASSYLGPMQGYTF. This receptor chain uses TRBV6-5 and TRBJ1-2, with no confident D gene call. The germline V gene supplies CDR1 MNHEY and CDR2 SVGAGI. V loses 2 bases, J loses 8 bases, and the germline ends lie 15 bases apart. The CDR3 holds 14 amino acids from the cysteine to the phenylalanine. Only the CDR3 part of the read is kept: 42 bases, read in frame from the first base.